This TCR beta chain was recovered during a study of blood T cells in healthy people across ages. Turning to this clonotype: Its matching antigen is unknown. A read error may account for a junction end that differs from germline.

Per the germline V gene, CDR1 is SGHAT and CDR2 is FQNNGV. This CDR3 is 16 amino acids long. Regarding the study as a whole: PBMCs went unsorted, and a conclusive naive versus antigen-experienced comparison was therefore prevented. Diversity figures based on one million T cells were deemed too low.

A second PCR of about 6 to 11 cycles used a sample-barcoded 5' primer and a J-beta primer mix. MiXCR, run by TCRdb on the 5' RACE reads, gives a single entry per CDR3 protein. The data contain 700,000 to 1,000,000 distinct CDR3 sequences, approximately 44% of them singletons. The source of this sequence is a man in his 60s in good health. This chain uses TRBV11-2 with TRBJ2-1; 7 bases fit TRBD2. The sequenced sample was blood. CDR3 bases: TGTGCCGGCAGCTTAGTGGGCGGGGGTTCCTACAATGAGCAGTTCTTC. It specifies CAGSLVGGGSYNEQFF. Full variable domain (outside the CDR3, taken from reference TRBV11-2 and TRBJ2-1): EAGVAQSPRYKIIEKRQSVAFWCNPISGHATLYWYQQILGQGPKLLIQFQNNGVVDDSQLPKDRFSAERLKGVDSTLKIQPAKLEDSAVYLCAGSLVGGGSYNEQFFGPGTRLTVL.